The 5 T cell receptor beta chains below all came from one sample that was sequenced in a study of CD8 T cells in Susac syndrome (dated by TCRdb to the late 2010s). Library preparation used the immunoSEQ multiplex PCR assay. RNA was extracted using the RNeasy kit, and roughly 0.5 to 1 ug of the RNA was reverse transcribed with random hexamers. TCRdb cleaned the public reads at Q25 with fastp, built clones with MiXCR and kept in-frame beta chains. Merged by CDR3 protein, the rows form single entries marked with the most common genes and DNA. Here the sample has around 140,000 distinct CDR3 sequences; approximately 95% occur a single time. The top ten clones comprise approximately 0.13% of the sample. The sample taken for sequencing was CD4+ T cells from PBMCs. The receptors were gathered from a human donor with Susac syndrome.

The chain couples TRBV30 to TRBJ2-7; 9 nucleotides line up with TRBD1. This CDR3 comprises 12 residues. Trimming took 7 bases from V and 7 from J; bases not matched to a gene: 8. The germline gives CDR1 GTSNPN, CDR2 SVGIG (reference sequence). Here the CDR3 DNA reads TGTGCCTTTGACAGGGGGGTCGGGGAGCAGTACTTC. It is translated as CAFDRGVGEQYF.

This chain uses TRBV5-1 with TRBJ2-7; 9 bases line up with TRBD1. Unmatched junction bases numbered 7, after V lost 3 bases and J lost 6 bases. The germline V gene encodes CDR1 SGHRS and CDR2 YFSETQ. This CDR3 spans 14 amino acids. The CDR3 bases are TGCGCCAGCAGCTCGGGACAGGGAAGAGTCGAGCAGTACTTC. This sequence encodes CASSSGQGRVEQYF.

The chain is built from TRBV30 and TRBJ2-7; no clear D gene. This CDR3 region has 13 residues. CDR1 GTSNPN and CDR2 SVGIG come from the germline V gene (reference sequence). Trimming cost V 0 bases and J 6 bases, with 12 bases left between them. CDR3 in amino acids: CAWSVRPSSEQYF. The DNA of the CDR3 is TGTGCCTGGAGTGTAAGACCGTCTTCCGAGCAGTACTTC.

The chain has TRBV20-1 and TRBJ2-7, with 7 bases that match TRBD1. The CDR3 is made up of 15 amino acids. Germline CDR1 is DFQATT and CDR2 is SNEGSKA (reference sequence). The trim removed 2 bases at V and 2 bases at J, leaving 9 bases unmatched. CDR3 sequence: CSARPQWDRTYEQYF. The CDR3 DNA is TGCAGTGCTAGACCTCAATGGGACAGAACCTACGAGCAGTACTTC.

The chain combines TRBV4-3 with TRBJ2-1, with 7 bases lining up with TRBD2. The germline V gene has CDR1 LGHNA and CDR2 YSLEER. J was trimmed by 7 bases and V by 0 bases; bases with no gene match: 6. This CDR3 comprises 15 residues. The CDR3 DNA is TGCGCCAGCAGCCAAGAAAGCGGGATAGGAAATGAGCAGTTCTTC. This encodes CASSQESGIGNEQFF.